Presented here are 25 T cell receptor beta chains from one specimen sequenced in a study of blood T cell repertoires in COVID-19. The assay was immunoSEQ multiplex PCR, and TCRdb's table has in-frame clones only and misses some. Of about 240,000 clones in the sample, roughly 87% were seen once. The sample was peripheral blood. The receptors originated from a woman aged 25 to 39 with acute or convalescent COVID-19.

This clone was observed once. V is TRBV6-5 and J is TRBJ2-7; TRBD2 aligns across 7 bases. CDR1 is MNHEY and CDR2 is SVGAGI in the germline V gene. Trimming removed 7 bases from V and 2 bases from J; junction bases left unmatched: 5. The CDR3 loop spans 13 amino acids. The CDR3 DNA is TGTGCCAGCATTATGACTAGCCCCTACGAGCAGTACTTC. This gives the protein CASIMTSPYEQYF.

The rearrangement uses TRBV29-1 and TRBJ1-2; TRBD1 agrees at 9 bases. V trimming: 8 bases; J trimming: 5 bases; junction bases outside the gene matches: 6. The CDR3 loop spans 12 amino acids. Germline V lookup: CDR1 SQVTM, CDR2 ANQGSEA. As DNA, the CDR3 is TGCAGCCTTCGGACAGGGGAGTATGGCTACACCTTC. Its translation is CSLRTGEYGYTF.

The chain recombines TRBV9 with TRBJ1-1, with a weak D call TRBD1 (6 bases). V gave up 4 bases and J gave up 11 bases, with 27 bases separating them. The CDR3 is made up of 16 amino acids. Germline V gene data show CDR1 as SGDLS and CDR2 as YYNGEE. CDR3 sequence: CASSLSQQGPKQGAFF. The CDR3 DNA follows: TGTGCCAGCAGCTTGAGCCAACAGGGCCCTAAGCAGGGGGCTTTCTTT.

The chain links TRBV5-1 to TRBJ2-3; D possibly corresponds to TRBD1 (6 bases). The CDR3 covers 13 residues. The ends were cut back, 2 bases at V and 6 bases at J, with 10 bases in the middle. CDR1 and CDR2 from the germline V gene are SGHRS and YFSETQ. DNA for the CDR3: TGCGCCAGCAGCTTTACAGGGTTGGATACGCAGTATTTT. Its protein is CASSFTGLDTQYF.

The gene calls are TRBV7-8 and TRBJ2-6, with 9 positions matching TRBD1. Germline V CDR1 and CDR2: SGHVS, FQNEAQ. V lost 0 bases, J lost 0 bases, and 9 bases stayed unmatched. This CDR3 contains 20 residues. CDR3: CASSLAWTGVSSSGANVLTF. CDR3 DNA sequence: TGTGCCAGCAGCTTAGCGTGGACAGGGGTCTCATCCTCTGGGGCCAACGTCCTGACTTTC.

As to this clone: The sample carries other DNA sequences with the same CDR3. The gene calls are TRBV5-1 and TRBJ2-7; TRBD1 matches at 10 bases. The CDR3 sequence is 15 residues long. CDR1 is SGHRS, CDR2 YFSETQ, per germline. The J segment lost 2 bases and the V segment lost 2 bases, leaving 4 bases of the junction unmatched. In nucleotides, the CDR3 is TGCGCCAGCAGCTTAGCCGGGACAGGGGCCTACGAGCAGTACTTC. Protein: CASSLAGTGAYEQYF.

This clone has a handful of counts. Other DNA variants within this sample encode the same CDR3. The rearrangement uses TRBV4-3 and TRBJ2-7, with 8 bases lining up with TRBD2. CDR1 LGHNA and CDR2 YSLEER come from the germline V gene. Trimming cost V 2 bases and J 0 bases; bases outside gene matches: 3. This CDR3 is built from 15 residues. CDR3 in amino acids: CASSQTSGASYEQYF. The CDR3 nucleotides read TGCGCCAGCAGCCAAACTAGCGGAGCCTCCTACGAGCAGTACTTC.

This chain links TRBV5-8 with TRBJ2-1; 15 nucleotides line up with TRBD2. The CDR3 contains 16 residues. Trimming cost V 4 bases and J 4 bases; bases outside gene matches: 3. The germline CDR1 and CDR2 sequences are SGHTS and YDEGEE. CDR3 bases: TGTGCCAGCAGCGCCGGGACTAGCGGGAGGTACAATGAGCAGTTCTTC. The encoded protein is CASSAGTSGRYNEQFF.

The chain is built from TRBV7-8 and TRBJ2-3; perhaps TRBD2 as D (5 bases). Trimming removed 5 bases from V and 2 bases from J, with 14 bases in between. CDR1 is SGHVS and CDR2 is FQNEAQ in the germline V gene. There are 15 residues in the CDR3. CDR3: CASSPRAGSTDTQYF. The CDR3 DNA follows: TGTGCCAGCAGCCCCCGGGCGGGTTCCACAGATACGCAGTATTTT. Full variable domain (rest looked up from reference TRBV7-8 and TRBJ2-3): GAGVSQSPRYKVAKRGQDVALRCDPISGHVSLFWYQQALGQGPEFLTYFQNEAQLDKSGLPSDRFFAERPEGSVSTLKIQRTQQEDSAVYLCASSPRAGSTDTQYFGPGTRLTVL.

CDR3 sequence: CASSLDGSYGYTF. The CDR3 DNA reads as TGTGCCAGCAGCTTAGATGGCAGCTATGGCTACACCTTC. The chain joins TRBV11-3 to TRBJ1-2; D gene ambiguous. The CDR3 covers 13 residues. Germline V gene data show CDR1 as SGHNT and CDR2 as YENEEA. The V gene lost 0 bases and the J gene lost 4 bases, with 6 bases spanning the gap.

CDR3 amino acids: CASSETGQGQPQHF. Written as DNA, the CDR3 is TGTGCCAGCAGTGAGACAGGCCAAGGCCAGCCCCAGCATTTT. The chain joins TRBV25-1 to TRBJ1-5, with D tentatively TRBD1 (6 bases). V was cut by 3 bases and J by 7 bases, with 13 bases left in between. From germline, CDR1 is MGHDK and CDR2 SYGVNS. This CDR3 is 14 amino acids long.

The chain links TRBV7-2 to TRBJ1-2; 10 bases map to TRBD1. Germline loops: CDR1 SGHTA, CDR2 FQGNSA. The CDR3 is 14 amino acids. V lost 5 bases, J lost 6 bases, and 6 bases stayed unmatched. The CDR3 is CASSMTGGADGYTF. In DNA, the CDR3 is TGTGCCAGCAGCATGACAGGGGGCGCGGATGGCTACACCTTC.

The gene calls are TRBV4-3 and TRBJ2-5; perhaps TRBD2 as D (6 bases). This CDR3 comprises 17 residues. Trimming shortened V by 0 bases and J by 5 bases, and 19 bases separated the two germline ends. Looked up from germline, CDR1 is LGHNA and CDR2 is YSLEER. For the CDR3, the DNA is TGCGCCAGCAGCCAAGAGGCGAGGGGTCTAGCGAGGGAGACCCAGTACTTC. Encoded protein: CASSQEARGLARETQYF.

The chain employs TRBV29-1 and TRBJ2-7; 7 nucleotides match TRBD1. V lost 4 bases to trimming and J lost 3 bases; unmatched junction nucleotides: 0. The CDR3 is 11 residues long. In germline, CDR1 is SQVTM, CDR2 ANQGSEA. The CDR3 reads CSVAGGYEQYF. In nucleotides, the CDR3 is TGCAGCGTTGCAGGGGGCTACGAGCAGTACTTC.

A word on this clone: The junction departs from germline at one end; a sequencing error may be responsible. CDR3 bases: TGTGCTAGCAGCTCCGCTAGCGGTGGGTCAGATACGCAGTATTTT. Encoded protein: CASSSASGGSDTQYF. The V and J genes are TRBV7-7 and TRBJ2-3; TRBD2 agrees at 7 bases. This CDR3 spans 15 amino acids. The germline CDR1 and CDR2 sequences are SSHAT and FNYEAQ (reference sequence).

This sequence joins TRBV3-1 (or the pseudogene TRBV3-2) and TRBJ2-4, with no clear D. V was trimmed by 2 bases and J by 0 bases, leaving 8 bases between them. The CDR3 loop spans 15 amino acids. In germline, CDR1 is LGHDT, CDR2 YNNKEL (reference sequence). CDR3 region: CASSQSSGAKNIQYF. CDR3 sequence (DNA): TGTGCCAGCAGCCAATCATCAGGAGCCAAAAACATTCAGTACTTC.

Only one count was recorded for this clone. The chain carries TRBV5-8 and TRBJ1-5, with 10 bases that match TRBD1. CDR3 length equals 15 residues. The V segment lost 4 bases and the J segment 5 bases; nucleotides outside the gene matches: 6. CDR1 SGHTS and CDR2 YDEGEE come from the germline V gene. The CDR3 reads CASSAGDRGDQPQHF. In DNA form, the CDR3 reads TGTGCCAGCAGCGCCGGGGACAGGGGAGATCAGCCCCAGCATTTT.

A single count supports this clone. The V and J genes are TRBV30 and TRBJ2-2; 8 bases fit TRBD1. The V and J ends lost 0 bases and 2 bases, in that order; junction bases with no gene match: 5. In germline, CDR1 is GTSNPN, CDR2 SVGIG (reference sequence). This CDR3 has 16 amino acids. The CDR3 spells CAWSVPGQGNTGELFF. Here the CDR3 DNA reads TGTGCCTGGAGTGTACCCGGACAGGGTAACACCGGGGAGCTGTTTTTT.

The rearrangement joins TRBV3-1 (or the pseudogene TRBV3-2) to TRBJ1-1; D may be TRBD1 (6 bases). V was shortened by 2 bases and J by 6 bases, with 10 bases between the two germline ends. This CDR3 spans 13 amino acids. In germline, CDR1 is LGHDT, CDR2 YNNKEL (reference sequence). CDR3 protein: CASSQTGRSEAFF. The CDR3 nucleotides read TGTGCCAGCAGCCAAACAGGGCGATCTGAAGCTTTCTTT.

This rearrangement joins TRBV5-1 to TRBJ2-3; TRBD2 matches 10 bases. The CDR3 covers 17 residues. V was pared by 0 bases and J by 4 bases, with 8 bases of the junction left unmatched. In germline, CDR1 is SGHRS, CDR2 YFSETQ. CDR3 in DNA: TGCGCCAGCAGCTTGGGGCTAGCGGGAGCGTGGGCAGATACGCAGTATTTT. It encodes CASSLGLAGAWADTQYF. Variable domain in full (rest from reference TRBV5-1 and TRBJ2-3): KAGVTQTPRYLIKTRGQQVTLSCSPISGHRSVSWYQQTPGQGLQFLFEYFSETQRNKGNFPGRFSGRQFSNSRSEMNVSTLELGDSALYLCASSLGLAGAWADTQYFGPGTRLTVL.

The chain employs TRBV5-4 and TRBJ2-3, with TRBD1 matching 10 bases. The V gene's germline CDR1 is SGHNT and CDR2 YYREEE (reference sequence). J was trimmed by 1 base and V by 3 bases; bases with no gene match: 2. The CDR3 is 15 residues long. The CDR3 spells CASSSGTGGTDTQYF. In DNA, the CDR3 is TGTGCCAGCAGCTCCGGGACAGGGGGCACAGATACGCAGTATTTT.

The genes are TRBV19 and TRBJ2-1; D possibly corresponds to TRBD2 (6 bases). Germline V gene sequence: CDR1 LNHDA, CDR2 SQIVND (reference sequence). The CDR3 consists of 16 residues. V was cut by 2 bases and J by 1 base, with 12 bases left in between. The CDR3 is CASSIFRRDSYNEQFF. CDR3 bases: TGTGCCAGTAGTATATTTCGGCGGGATTCCTACAATGAGCAGTTCTTC.

This clone was seen a few times. The chain links TRBV19 to TRBJ2-1; D ambiguous. The CDR3 sequence is 16 residues long. V lost 2 bases to trimming and J lost 5 bases, with 16 bases between them. Germline-derived CDR1 and CDR2 are LNHDA and SQIVND (reference sequence). This CDR3 is CASSIFVRVRNNEQFF. CDR3 nucleotides: TGTGCCAGTAGTATATTTGTACGGGTAAGGAACAATGAGCAGTTCTTC.

The rearrangement joins TRBV30 to TRBJ2-7; D is undetermined. The germline gives CDR1 GTSNPN, CDR2 SVGIG (reference sequence). The CDR3 extends over 11 amino acids. The V and J ends lost 0 bases and 4 bases respectively, with 4 bases between them. The DNA of the CDR3 is TGTGCCTGGAGTGTTGCGTACGAGCAGTACTTC. Protein: CAWSVAYEQYF.

The V gene is TRBV7-6, the J gene TRBJ2-2; 11 bases are a match to TRBD2. The CDR3 contains 15 residues. Germline V gene sequence: CDR1 SGHVS, CDR2 FNYEAQ. The ends lost 2 bases at V and 5 bases at J; junction bases unmatched: 1. The CDR3 sequence is CASSLRTSGTGELFF. DNA of the CDR3: TGTGCCAGCAGCTTAAGGACTAGCGGGACCGGGGAGCTGTTTTTT.